This is a list of T cell receptor beta chains from one sample in a study of T cell changes during pregnancy in multiple sclerosis. Clones were read by immunoSEQ multiplex PCR, and TCRdb kept only the in-frame ones, dropping some. The repertoire holds 55,000 to 65,000 clones, just under 95% seen once, with more than 1.3% in the top ten. This specimen consisted of peripheral blood, obtained in the second trimester of pregnancy. Receptors were obtained from a female donor with multiple sclerosis, enrolled in a pregnancy study. The CDR3 runs from the conserved cysteine through the conserved F or W. D genes are given only for firm matches. Size values are once, few and many counts, or a class for expanded clones, and some rows have none.

D	J	V	size	length	CDR3	DNA
-	TRBJ1-3	TRBV19	-	12	CSLGHSGNTIYF	TGTTCCTTGGGACATTCTGGAAACACCATATATTTT
-	TRBJ2-2	TRBV7-3	-	14	CASSLEGNTGELFF	TGTGCCAGCAGCTTAGAGGGTAACACCGGGGAGCTGTTTTTT
TRBD1	TRBJ2-1	TRBV6-4	-	14	CASSTGTGGYEQFF	TGTGCCAGCAGTACCGGGACAGGGGGCTATGAGCAGTTCTTC
TRBD1	TRBJ1-2	TRBV19	-	14	CASIPTGTGSRYTF	TGTGCCAGTATCCCAACCGGGACAGGGTCCCGCTACACCTTC
TRBD1	TRBJ1-4	TRBV7-2	-	13	CASSTDRVEKLFF	TGTGCCAGCAGCACCGACAGGGTTGAAAAACTGTTTTTT
TRBD2	TRBJ2-7	TRBV4-1	-	15	CASSVTSGGYYEQYF	TGCGCCAGCAGCGTAACTAGCGGGGGTTACTACGAGCAGTACTTC
-	TRBJ2-5	TRBV4-3	-	17	CASSQDRSGLYQETQYF	TGCGCCAGCAGCCAAGATCGGTCAGGACTATACCAAGAGACCCAGTACTTC
-	TRBJ2-2	TRBV7-9	-	13	CASSSAGSGELFF	TGTGCCAGCAGCTCTGCGGGATCCGGGGAGCTGTTTTTT
-	TRBJ1-1	TRBV5-1	-	14	CASRLGGGDTEAFF	TGCGCCAGCAGGTTGGGCGGGGGGGACACTGAAGCTTTCTTT
-	TRBJ1-5	TRBV27	-	14	CASSFWQSNQPQHF	TGTGCCAGCAGTTTTTGGCAGAGCAATCAGCCCCAGCATTTT
TRBD1	TRBJ2-5	TRBV29-1	-	15	CSVDRTGGLGGAQYF	TGCAGCGTTGACCGGACAGGGGGGCTGGGGGGCGCCCAGTACTTC
TRBD2	TRBJ2-1	TRBV27	-	16	CASSLAIGRAIGEQFF	TGTGCCAGCAGTTTAGCCATCGGGAGGGCTATCGGTGAGCAGTTCTTC
-	TRBJ2-2	TRBV7-3	-	12	CASSPQLGELFF	TGTGCCAGCAGTCCCCAGTTAGGGGAGCTGTTTTTT
TRBD2	TRBJ2-7	TRBV6-5	once	15	CASRPTSGRGYEQYF	TGTGCCAGCAGACCAACTAGCGGGAGGGGCTACGAGCAGTACTTC
-	TRBJ1-1	TRBV28	-	12	CASSPQVTEAFF	TGTGCCAGCAGTCCCCAGGTTACTGAAGCTTTCTTT
-	TRBJ2-7	TRBV10-3	-	13	CAISERSAGRAYF	TGTGCCATCAGTGAGAGGTCTGCGGGGCGGGCGTACTTC
-	TRBJ2-3	TRBV19	-	13	CASSYRVPDTQYF	TGTGCCAGTAGTTACAGGGTCCCAGATACGCAGTATTTT
TRBD1	TRBJ2-2	TRBV19	-	13	CASGQGRGGELFF	TGTGCCAGCGGACAGGGGCGAGGCGGGGAGCTGTTTTTT
-	TRBJ1-1	TRBV5-5	few	12	CASSPGVTEAFF	TGTGCCAGCAGTCCAGGGGTGACTGAAGCTTTCTTT
TRBD2	TRBJ2-1	TRBV5-1	-	16	CASSLEASGVYNEQFF	TGCGCCAGCAGCTTGGAGGCTAGCGGGGTCTACAATGAGCAGTTCTTC
TRBD2	TRBJ2-1	TRBV11-3	-	14	CASSPWGGSDEQFF	TGTGCCAGCAGCCCTTGGGGCGGGAGCGATGAGCAGTTCTTC
TRBD1	TRBJ1-2	TRBV28	-	17	CASSLLGQVYPNYGYTF	TGTGCCAGCAGCCTTCTGGGACAGGTATACCCTAACTATGGCTACACCTTC
TRBD2	TRBJ2-7	TRBV10-2	-	16	CASSESTASGKYEQYF	TGCGCCAGCAGTGAGTCGACGGCTAGCGGGAAGTACGAGCAGTACTTC
-	TRBJ2-5	TRBV30	-	11	CAWSVGETQYF	TGTGCCTGGAGTGTCGGGGAGACCCAGTACTTC
-	TRBJ2-2	TRBV27	once	13	CASSSIAFGELFF	TGTGCCAGCAGTTCAATTGCGTTCGGGGAGCTGTTTTTT
TRBD1	TRBJ1-2	TRBV19	-	13	CASSIDRVYGYTF	TGTGCCAGTAGTATCGACAGGGTCTATGGCTACACCTTC
TRBD1	TRBJ1-3	TRBV6-1	once	16	CASSERWDSQRNTIYF	TGTGCCAGCAGTGAACGATGGGACAGTCAGAGAAACACCATATATTTT
-	TRBJ2-7	TRBV11-2	-	15	CASSRGSLLLYEQYF	TGTGCCAGCAGCCGAGGTTCCCTGCTCCTCTACGAGCAGTACTTC
TRBD1	TRBJ1-5	TRBV28	few	15	CASSLWQGEVQPQHF	TGTGCCAGCAGTTTATGGCAGGGGGAGGTTCAGCCCCAGCATTTT
-	TRBJ2-5	TRBV2	-	13	CASTRSERETQYF	TGTGCCAGCACCCGATCGGAGAGAGAGACCCAGTACTTC
-	TRBJ2-7	TRBV19	few	15	CASSPMQVPYYEQYF	TGTGCCAGTAGTCCTATGCAGGTCCCCTACTACGAGCAGTACTTC
-	TRBJ1-5	TRBV7-9	once	13	CASSLGASQPQHF	TGTGCCAGCAGCTTGGGGGCCTCTCAGCCCCAGCATTTT
TRBD2	TRBJ2-3	TRBV6-1	-	18	CASSEELAGGPSTDTQYF	TGTGCCAGCAGTGAAGAACTAGCGGGGGGACCTAGCACAGATACGCAGTATTTT
TRBD2	TRBJ2-3	TRBV2	-	15	CASGRAFSSTDTQYF	TGTGCCAGCGGGAGGGCGTTTTCTAGCACAGATACGCAGTATTTT
-	TRBJ2-3	TRBV11-2	-	15	CASSLDGGEADTQYF	TGTGCCAGCAGCTTAGACGGGGGAGAGGCAGATACGCAGTATTTT
TRBD1	TRBJ2-3	TRBV11-2	once	18	CASSLEGTGYSSTDTQYF	TGTGCCAGCAGCTTAGAAGGGACAGGCTATTCTAGCACAGATACGCAGTATTTT
-	TRBJ1-1	TRBV7-9	few	14	CASSLAQSNTEAFF	TGTGCCAGCAGCTTAGCGCAGTCTAACACTGAAGCTTTCTTT
-	TRBJ2-3	TRBV11-2	once	14	CASSLSSGLDTQYF	TGTGCCAGCAGCTTGTCGAGCGGCCTTGATACGCAGTATTTT
TRBD2	TRBJ2-7	TRBV7-2	-	16	CASSLGLAGGTYEQYF	TGTGCCAGCAGCCTCGGACTAGCGGGAGGTACCTACGAGCAGTACTTC
-	TRBJ2-3	TRBV18	-	14	CASSPFRATDTQYF	TGTGCCAGCTCACCATTCAGGGCCACAGATACGCAGTATTTT
-	TRBJ2-7	TRBV4-3	-	14	CASSQVQGTYEQYF	TGCGCCAGCAGCCAAGTGCAGGGGACCTACGAGCAGTACTTC
TRBD2	TRBJ2-7	TRBV28	-	14	CASSFSGRSYEQYF	TGTGCCAGCAGCTTTAGCGGGAGAAGCTACGAGCAGTACTTC
-	TRBJ1-2	TRBV6-4	-	14	CASSDSSGAGGYTF	TGTGCCAGCAGCGACTCTTCAGGGGCGGGTGGCTACACCTTC
-	TRBJ1-1	TRBV28	once	14	CASSFYRSNTEAFF	TGTGCCAGCAGTTTCTACAGGTCGAACACTGAAGCTTTCTTT
-	TRBJ2-4	TRBV27	-	14	CASSLKGSKNIQYF	TGTGCCAGCAGTTTAAAGGGGTCCAAAAACATTCAGTACTTC
TRBD2	TRBJ2-1	TRBV5-4	-	18	CASSLGVLAGVLADEQFF	TGTGCCAGCAGCTTGGGGGTCCTAGCGGGAGTATTGGCGGATGAGCAGTTCTTC
TRBD2	TRBJ2-7	TRBV5-4	-	16	CASSSQVGGSSYEQYF	TGTGCCAGCAGCTCCCAAGTAGGCGGGAGCTCGTACGAGCAGTACTTC
TRBD1	TRBJ2-7	TRBV2	-	14	CASSERTGGAEQYF	TGTGCCAGCAGTGAAAGGACAGGGGGGGCAGAGCAGTACTTC
TRBD1	TRBJ1-2	TRBV28	-	13	CASSFKGAYGYTF	TGTGCCAGCAGTTTTAAGGGGGCTTATGGCTACACCTTC
TRBD2	TRBJ2-7	TRBV9	-	16	CASSVGSTSGRYEQYF	TGTGCCAGCAGCGTAGGCAGTACTAGCGGGAGGTACGAGCAGTACTTC
-	TRBJ2-1	TRBV5-1	-	16	CASSLVYLAPNNEQFF	TGCGCCAGCAGCTTGGTTTACCTAGCGCCTAACAATGAGCAGTTCTTC